This T cell receptor beta chain was retrieved from a study of blood T cell repertoires in COVID-19. As for the study in general: PBMCs, B-cell-depleted T cells, or T cells provided the cDNA or gDNA that made up the material.

This clone was found a few times. During the 2 weeks before they entered the study, exposed participants had met someone with a PCR-confirmed or clinician-diagnosed COVID-19 case. Some clones are missing from TCRdb's copy, which holds only in-frame ones; the method was immunoSEQ multiplex PCR. The sample carries about 270,000 clones, 91% recorded once. This receptor was taken from a man aged 40-55 years who had been exposed to COVID-19. The sequenced sample was PBMCs or T cells enriched from blood (not recorded which).

This CDR3 reads CASSEVMGDRVDYGYTF. The CDR3 DNA sequence: TGTGCCAGCAGTGAAGTAATGGGGGACAGGGTGGACTATGGCTACACCTTC. The chain combines TRBV6-1 with TRBJ1-2; 9 positions agree with TRBD1. The germline CDR1 and CDR2 sequences are MNHNS and SASEGT. The CDR3 is 17 residues long. After removal of 1 base from V and 3 bases from J, the junction contained 9 bases not matched to a gene.